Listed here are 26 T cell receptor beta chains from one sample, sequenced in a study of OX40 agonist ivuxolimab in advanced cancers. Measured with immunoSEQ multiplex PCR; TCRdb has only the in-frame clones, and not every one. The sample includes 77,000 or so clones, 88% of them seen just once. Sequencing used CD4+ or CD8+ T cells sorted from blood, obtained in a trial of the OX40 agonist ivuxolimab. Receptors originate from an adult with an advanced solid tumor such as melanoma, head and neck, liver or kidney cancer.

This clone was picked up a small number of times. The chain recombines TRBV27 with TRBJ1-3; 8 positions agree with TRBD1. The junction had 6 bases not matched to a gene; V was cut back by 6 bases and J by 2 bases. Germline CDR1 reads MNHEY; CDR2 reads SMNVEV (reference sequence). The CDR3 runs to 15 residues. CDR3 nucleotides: TGTGCCAGCAGCCCCGACAGGGGACCTGGAAACACCATATATTTT. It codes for CASSPDRGPGNTIYF.

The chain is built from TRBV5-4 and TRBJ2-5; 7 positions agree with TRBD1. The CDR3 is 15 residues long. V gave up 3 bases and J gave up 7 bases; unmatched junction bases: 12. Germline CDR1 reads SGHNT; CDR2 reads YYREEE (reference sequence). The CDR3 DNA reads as TGTGCCAGCAGCTCCGGGACAGCCAAAGCCGGGACCCAGTACTTC. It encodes CASSSGTAKAGTQYF.

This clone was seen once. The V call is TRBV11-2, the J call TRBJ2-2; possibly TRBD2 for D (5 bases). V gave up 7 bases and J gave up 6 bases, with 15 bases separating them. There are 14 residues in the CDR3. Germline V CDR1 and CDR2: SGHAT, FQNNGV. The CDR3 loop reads CASILSEGPGELFF. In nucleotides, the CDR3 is TGTGCCAGCATCCTCAGTGAGGGCCCCGGGGAGCTGTTTTTT.

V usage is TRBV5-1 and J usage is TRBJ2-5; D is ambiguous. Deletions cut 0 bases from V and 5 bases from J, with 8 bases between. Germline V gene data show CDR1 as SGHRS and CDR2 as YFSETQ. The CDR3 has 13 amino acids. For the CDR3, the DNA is TGCGCCAGCAGCTTGGGGGAAAGGGAGACCCAGTACTTC. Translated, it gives CASSLGERETQYF.

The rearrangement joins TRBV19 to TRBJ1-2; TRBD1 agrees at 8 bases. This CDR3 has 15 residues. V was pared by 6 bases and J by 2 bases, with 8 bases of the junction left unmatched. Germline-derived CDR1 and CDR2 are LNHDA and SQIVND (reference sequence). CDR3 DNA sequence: TGTGCCAGTAGCCGACCAACAGGGGGAAACTATGGCTACACCTTC. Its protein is CASSRPTGGNYGYTF.

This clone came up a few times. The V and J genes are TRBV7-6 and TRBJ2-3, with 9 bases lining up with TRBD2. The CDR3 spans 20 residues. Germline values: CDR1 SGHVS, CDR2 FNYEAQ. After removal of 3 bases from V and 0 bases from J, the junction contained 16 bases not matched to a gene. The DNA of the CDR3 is TGTGCCAGCAGCTTGCGGCCGTTAGCTAGCGGGGCCCCTAGCACAGATACGCAGTATTTT. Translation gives CASSLRPLASGAPSTDTQYF.

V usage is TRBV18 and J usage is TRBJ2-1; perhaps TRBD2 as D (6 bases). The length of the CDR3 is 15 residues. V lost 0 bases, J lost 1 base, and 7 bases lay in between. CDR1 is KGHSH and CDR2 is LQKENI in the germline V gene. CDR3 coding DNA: TGTGCCAGCTCACCACCGGGGGGTTCCTACAATGAGCAGTTCTTC. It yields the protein CASSPPGGSYNEQFF.

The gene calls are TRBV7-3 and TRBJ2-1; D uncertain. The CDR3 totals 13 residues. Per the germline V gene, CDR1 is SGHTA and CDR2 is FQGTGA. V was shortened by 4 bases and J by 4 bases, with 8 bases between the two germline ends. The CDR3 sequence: CASSSTVYNEQFF. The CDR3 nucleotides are TGTGCCAGCAGCTCGACGGTTTACAATGAGCAGTTCTTC.

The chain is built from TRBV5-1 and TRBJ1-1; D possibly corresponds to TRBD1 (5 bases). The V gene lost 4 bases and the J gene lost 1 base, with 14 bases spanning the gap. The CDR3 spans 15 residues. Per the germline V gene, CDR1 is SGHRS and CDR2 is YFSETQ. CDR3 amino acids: CASSKAGDSNTEAFF. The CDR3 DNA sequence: TGCGCCAGCAGCAAAGCGGGGGATTCGAACACTGAAGCTTTCTTT.

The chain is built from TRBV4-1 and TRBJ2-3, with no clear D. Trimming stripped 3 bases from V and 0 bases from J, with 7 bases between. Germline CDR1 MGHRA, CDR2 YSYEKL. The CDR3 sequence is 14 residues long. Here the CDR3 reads CASSQQASTDTQYF. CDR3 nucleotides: TGCGCCAGCAGCCAGCAAGCTAGCACAGATACGCAGTATTTT.

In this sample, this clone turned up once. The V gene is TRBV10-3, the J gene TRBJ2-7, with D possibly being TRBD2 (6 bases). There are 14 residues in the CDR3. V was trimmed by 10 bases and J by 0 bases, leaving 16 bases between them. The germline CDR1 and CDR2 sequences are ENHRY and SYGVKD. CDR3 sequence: CATLRAGNSYEQYF. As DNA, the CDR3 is TGTGCCACACTCCGGGCGGGGAACTCCTACGAGCAGTACTTC.

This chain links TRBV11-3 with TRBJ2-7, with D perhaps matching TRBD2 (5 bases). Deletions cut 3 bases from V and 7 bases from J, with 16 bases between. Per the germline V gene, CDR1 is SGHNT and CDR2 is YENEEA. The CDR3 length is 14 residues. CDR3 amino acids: CASSFGGKGDEQYF. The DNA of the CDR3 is TGTGCCAGCAGCTTTGGTGGGAAGGGAGATGAGCAGTACTTC.

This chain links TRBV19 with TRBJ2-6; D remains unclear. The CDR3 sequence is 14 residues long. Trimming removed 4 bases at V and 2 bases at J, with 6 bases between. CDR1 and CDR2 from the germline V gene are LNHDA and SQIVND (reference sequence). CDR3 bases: TGTGCCAGTAGTAGGAGCGCTGGGGCCAACGTCCTGACTTTC. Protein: CASSRSAGANVLTF.

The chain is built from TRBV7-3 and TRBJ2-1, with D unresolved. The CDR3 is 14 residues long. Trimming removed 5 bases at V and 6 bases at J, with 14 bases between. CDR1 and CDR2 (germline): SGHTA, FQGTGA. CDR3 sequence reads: CASSPTRNANEQFF. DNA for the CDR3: TGTGCCAGCAGCCCTACAAGAAACGCCAATGAGCAGTTCTTC.

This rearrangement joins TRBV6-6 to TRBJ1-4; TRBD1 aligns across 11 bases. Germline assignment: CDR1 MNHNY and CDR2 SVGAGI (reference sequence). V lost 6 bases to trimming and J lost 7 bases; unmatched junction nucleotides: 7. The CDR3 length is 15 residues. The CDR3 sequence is CASRPGTGGSEKLFF. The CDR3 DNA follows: TGTGCCAGCAGACCCGGGACAGGGGGGTCTGAAAAACTGTTTTTT.

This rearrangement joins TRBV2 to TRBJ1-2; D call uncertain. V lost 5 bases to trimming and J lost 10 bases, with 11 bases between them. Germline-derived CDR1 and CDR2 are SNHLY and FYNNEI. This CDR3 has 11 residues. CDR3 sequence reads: CASSPLWDYTF. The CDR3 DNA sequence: TGTGCCAGCAGTCCCCTATGGGACTACACCTTC.

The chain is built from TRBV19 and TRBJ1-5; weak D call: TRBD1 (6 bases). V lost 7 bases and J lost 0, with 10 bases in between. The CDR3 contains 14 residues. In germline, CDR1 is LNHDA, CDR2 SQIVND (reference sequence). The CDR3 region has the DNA TGTGCCAGTATAAACAGGGATAGCAATCAGCCCCAGCATTTT. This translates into CASINRDSNQPQHF.

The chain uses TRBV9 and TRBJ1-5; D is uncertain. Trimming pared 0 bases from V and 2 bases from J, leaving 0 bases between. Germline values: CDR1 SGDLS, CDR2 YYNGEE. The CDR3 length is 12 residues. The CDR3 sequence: CASSVGNQPQHF. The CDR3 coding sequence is TGTGCCAGCAGCGTAGGCAATCAGCCCCAGCATTTT.

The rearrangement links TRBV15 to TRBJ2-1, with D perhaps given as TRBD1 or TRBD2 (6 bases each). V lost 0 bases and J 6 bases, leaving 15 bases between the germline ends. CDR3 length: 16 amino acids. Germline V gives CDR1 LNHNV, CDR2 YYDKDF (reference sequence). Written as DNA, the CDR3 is TGTGCCACCAGCAGAGACGGGGGCTTGTCCCTCAATGAGCAGTTCTTC. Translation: CATSRDGGLSLNEQFF. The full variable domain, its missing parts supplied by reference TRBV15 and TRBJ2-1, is DAMVIQNPRYQVTQFGKPVTLSCSQTLNHNVMYWYQQKSSQAPKLLFHYYDKDFNNEADTPDNFQSRRPNTSFCFLDIRSPGLGDTAMYLCATSRDGGLSLNEQFFGPGTRLTVL.

CDR3 amino acids: CASSVAKGPSTGELFF. The CDR3 nucleotides read TGTGCCAGCAGCGTAGCAAAGGGGCCCAGCACCGGGGAGCTGTTTTTT. The chain uses TRBV9 and TRBJ2-2; D is perhaps TRBD1 (5 bases). V was clipped by 0 bases and J by 4 bases, with 13 bases between them. Germline values: CDR1 SGDLS, CDR2 YYNGEE. The CDR3 length is 16 residues.

CDR3 in amino acids: CASSFNGRTDTQYF. For the CDR3, the DNA is TGTGCCAGCAGCTTTAACGGGAGAACAGATACGCAGTATTTT. V gene TRBV7-2 combines with J gene TRBJ2-3, with D maybe TRBD2 (6 bases). Trimming cost V 3 bases and J 3 bases, with 10 bases left between them. This CDR3 has 14 amino acids. Germline V gives CDR1 SGHTA, CDR2 FQGNSA.

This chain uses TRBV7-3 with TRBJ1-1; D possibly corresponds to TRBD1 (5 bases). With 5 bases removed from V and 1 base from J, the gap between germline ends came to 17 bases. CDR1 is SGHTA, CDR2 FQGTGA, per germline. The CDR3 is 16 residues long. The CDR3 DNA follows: TGTGCCAGCAGCCTTACCGGGGACGGGAGGAACACTGAAGCTTTCTTT. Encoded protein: CASSLTGDGRNTEAFF.

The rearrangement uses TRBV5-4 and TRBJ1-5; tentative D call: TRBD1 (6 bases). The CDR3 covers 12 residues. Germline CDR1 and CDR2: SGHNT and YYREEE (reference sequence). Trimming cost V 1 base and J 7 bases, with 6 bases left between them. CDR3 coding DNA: TGTGCCAGCAGCTTGCAGGGGCAGCCCCAGCATTTT. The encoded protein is CASSLQGQPQHF. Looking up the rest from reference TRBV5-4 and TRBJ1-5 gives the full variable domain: ETGVTQSPTHLIKTRGQQVTLRCSSQSGHNTVSWYQQALGQGPQFIFQYYREEENGRGNFPPRFSGLQFPNYSSELNVNALELDDSALYLCASSLQGQPQHFGDGTRLSIL.

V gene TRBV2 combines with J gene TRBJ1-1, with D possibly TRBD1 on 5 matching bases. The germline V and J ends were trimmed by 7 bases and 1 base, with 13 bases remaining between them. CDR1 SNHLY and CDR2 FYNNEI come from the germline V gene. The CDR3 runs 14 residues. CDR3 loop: CASMVGQANTEAFF. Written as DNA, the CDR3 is TGTGCCAGCATGGTGGGGCAGGCGAACACTGAAGCTTTCTTT. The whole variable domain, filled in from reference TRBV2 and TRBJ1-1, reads EPEVTQTPSHQVTQMGQEVILRCVPISNHLYFYWYRQILGQKVEFLVSFYNNEISEKSEIFDDQFSVERPDGSNFTLKIRSTKLEDSAMYFCASMVGQANTEAFFGQGTRLTVV.

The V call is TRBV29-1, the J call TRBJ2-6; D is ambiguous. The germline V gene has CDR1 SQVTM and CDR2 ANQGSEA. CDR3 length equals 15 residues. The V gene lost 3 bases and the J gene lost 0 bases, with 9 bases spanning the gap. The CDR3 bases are TGCAGCGTTGATCCGGGTGACTCTGGGGCCAACGTCCTGACTTTC. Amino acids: CSVDPGDSGANVLTF.

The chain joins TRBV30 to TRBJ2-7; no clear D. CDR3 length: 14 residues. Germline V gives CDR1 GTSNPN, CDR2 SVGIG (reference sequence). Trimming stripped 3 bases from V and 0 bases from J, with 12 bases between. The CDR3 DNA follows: TGTGCCTGGAGAGGACCCCTGAGCTCCTACGAGCAGTACTTC. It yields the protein CAWRGPLSSYEQYF.